This TCR beta chain was sequenced for a study of cytomegalovirus exposure and HLA in healthy donors. General study results and limits: The productive fraction for most TCR beta V segments was about 87% or about 30% in an earlier analysis. Analyzed later, most CMV-associated TCR beta chains appeared HLA-restricted.

The V and J ends lost 4 bases and 5 bases, in that order; junction bases with no gene match: 11. This CDR3 has 16 amino acids. CDR1 KGHSH and CDR2 LQKENI come from the germline V gene. PCR was performed using 60 Vbeta and 13 Jbeta primers. Assay used: immunoSEQ multiplex PCR; TCRdb lists only in-frame clones, some missing. This repertoire shows around 200,000 clones, more than 80% found once; its top ten account for under 0.75%. As concerns this clone: The target antigen is unknown.

What was sequenced was PBMCs. This TCR derives from a boy aged 5 to 17 in good health and CMV-seronegative. The chain uses TRBV18 and TRBJ2-7; 10 positions agree with TRBD1. CDR3 in DNA: TGTGCCAGCTCACTAGAACCGGACAGGGGGTCCGACGAGCAGTACTTC. This sequence encodes CASSLEPDRGSDEQYF. Full variable domain (missing parts from reference TRBV18 and TRBJ2-7): NAGVMQNPRHLVRRRGQEARLRCSPMKGHSHVYWYRQLPEEGLKFMVYLQKENIIDESGMPKERFSAEFPKEGPSILRIQQVVRGDSAAYFCASSLEPDRGSDEQYFGPGTRLTVT.